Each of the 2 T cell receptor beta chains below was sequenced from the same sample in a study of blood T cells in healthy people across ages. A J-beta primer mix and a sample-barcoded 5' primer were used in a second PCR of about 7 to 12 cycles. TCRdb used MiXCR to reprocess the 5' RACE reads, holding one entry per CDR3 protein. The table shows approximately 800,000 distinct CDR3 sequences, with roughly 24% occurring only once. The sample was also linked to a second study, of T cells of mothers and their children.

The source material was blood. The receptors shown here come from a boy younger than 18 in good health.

CDR3 nucleotides: TGCGCCAGCAGCTCGCCGGACAGTCTTAGCGAGACCCAGTACTTC. Amino acids: CASSSPDSLSETQYF. The chain uses TRBV5-1 and TRBJ2-5, with D perhaps TRBD1 (6 bases). There are 15 residues in the CDR3. The V end was cut by 3 bases, the J end by 5 bases, with 17 bases between. Germline CDR1 SGHRS, CDR2 YFSETQ. Full variable domain (outside the CDR3, taken from reference TRBV5-1 and TRBJ2-5): KAGVTQTPRYLIKTRGQQVTLSCSPISGHRSVSWYQQTPGQGLQFLFEYFSETQRNKGNFPGRFSGRQFSNSRSEMNVSTLELGDSALYLCASSSPDSLSETQYFGPGTRLLVL.

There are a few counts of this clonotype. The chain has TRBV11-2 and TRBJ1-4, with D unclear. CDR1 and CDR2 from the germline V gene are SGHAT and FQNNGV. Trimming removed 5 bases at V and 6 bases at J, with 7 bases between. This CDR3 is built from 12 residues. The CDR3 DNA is TGTGCCAGCAGCCGGAGGGATGAAAAACTGTTTTTT. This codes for CASSRRDEKLFF.